In its sample, the clone carrying this TCR beta chain was seen a few times. What it binds is not known. The sample originates from a study of blood T cells in healthy people across ages. General study findings and limits: CMV status of donors was unknown, possibly confounding expanded clonotype changes.

Drawn from each donor were 8.5 to 10 milliliters of peripheral blood. Together with a sample-barcoded 5' primer, a J-beta primer mix was included in a second PCR lasting about 6 to 11 cycles. TCRdb re-called the 5' RACE reads through MiXCR, storing one row per CDR3 protein. The sample lists approximately 960,000 distinct CDR3 sequences; around 29% were seen once. V was pared by 5 bases and J by 3 bases, with 14 bases between. The CDR3 covers 15 residues. CDR1 and CDR2 from the germline V gene are SGHVS and FQNEAQ. Separately, the same data were catalogued under a study of T cells of mothers and their children. That work states: Extracted RNA, in its entirety, went into cDNA synthesis at around 1.5 ug per 15 ul. There were over 10 million TCR beta CDR3 reads from each mother and a few million from each child.

The chain links TRBV7-8 to TRBJ2-1, with unresolved D. Sequencing was done on a sample of blood. This TCR was recovered from a middle-aged woman in good health. The CDR3: CASSPSQKNYNEQFF. The CDR3 DNA reads TGTGCCAGCAGCCCCTCCCAGAAGAACTACAATGAGCAGTTCTTC.